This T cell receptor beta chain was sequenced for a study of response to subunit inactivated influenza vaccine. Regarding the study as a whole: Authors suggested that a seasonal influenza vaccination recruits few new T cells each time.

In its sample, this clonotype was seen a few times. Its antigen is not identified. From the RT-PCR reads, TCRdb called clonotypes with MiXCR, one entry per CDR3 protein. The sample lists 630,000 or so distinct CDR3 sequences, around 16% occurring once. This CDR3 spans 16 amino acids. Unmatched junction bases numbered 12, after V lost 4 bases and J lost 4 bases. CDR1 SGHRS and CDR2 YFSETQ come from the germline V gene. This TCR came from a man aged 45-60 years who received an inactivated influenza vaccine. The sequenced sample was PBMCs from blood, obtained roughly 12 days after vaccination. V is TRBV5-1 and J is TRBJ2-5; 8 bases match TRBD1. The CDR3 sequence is CASSPTGQGSRETQYF. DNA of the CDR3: TGCGCCAGCAGCCCAACCGGACAGGGTAGTCGAGAGACCCAGTACTTC.